The next 22 T cell receptor beta chains were all read from a single sample in a study of molecular identifiers for immune sequencing clone quantification. MiXCR, run by TCRdb on the PCR reads, gives a single entry per CDR3 protein. The table lists approximately 550,000 distinct CDR3 sequences, about a fifth of them singletons, with 0.7% to 1% in the top ten. Sequences were obtained from naive CD8+ T cells from blood, with Jurkat cell RNA spiked in. Subset reported: FACS-sorted CD8+CD4-CCR7+CD45RA+ naive T cells. These receptors originate from a human donor in good health. Some libraries in this study had Jurkat cell RNA spiked in.

The J gene is TRBJ2-7, the V gene TRBV12-3 or TRBV12-4, with TRBD1 identical over 10 bases. This CDR3 contains 15 residues. Unmatched junction bases numbered 4, after V lost 5 bases and J lost 0 bases. The CDR3 DNA reads TGTGCCAGCAGTCGGACAGGGGGTTTCTCCTACGAGCAGTACTTC. Protein product: CASSRTGGFSYEQYF.

With regard to this clonotype: The junction shows a germline mismatch at one end, possibly a read error. The chain is built from TRBV12-5 and TRBJ1-3, with TRBD1 matching over 9 bases. Germline V gene lookup returns CDR1 LGHNT and CDR2 FRNRAP. This CDR3 has 20 residues. The CDR3 is CASGLVRIGQGTTNGNTIHF. Written as DNA, the CDR3 is TGTGCTAGTGGTTTGGTCCGCATCGGACAGGGGACTACGAATGGAAACACCATACATTTT.

V gene TRBV12-3 or TRBV12-4 combines with J gene TRBJ1-5; D possibly corresponds to TRBD1 (5 bases). This CDR3 is 15 amino acids long. Trimming stripped 5 bases from V and 0 bases from J, with 11 bases between. In DNA form, the CDR3 reads TGTGCCAGCAGTGGGGCAGACAATAGCAATCAGCCCCAGCATTTT. This codes for CASSGADNSNQPQHF.

Many counts were recorded for this clonotype. The V call is TRBV7-9, the J call TRBJ2-3; D is unresolved. Per the germline V gene, CDR1 is SEHNR and CDR2 is FQNEAQ (reference sequence). This CDR3 comprises 17 residues. Trimming stripped 3 bases from V and 1 base from J, with 17 bases between. CDR3 loop: CASSFQPGFPGTDTQYF. The CDR3 region has the DNA TGTGCCAGCAGCTTCCAACCGGGCTTCCCCGGCACAGATACGCAGTATTTT.

The J gene is TRBJ2-7, the V gene TRBV10-3, with TRBD2 matching over 9 bases. Germline V gene sequence: CDR1 ENHRY, CDR2 SYGVKD. Losses at the gene ends were 2 bases for V and 0 bases for J; bases not matched to a gene: 5. This CDR3 contains 16 residues. CDR3 loop: CAISELAGSSSYEQYF. Here the CDR3 DNA reads TGTGCCATCAGTGAGCTAGCGGGAAGTAGCTCCTACGAGCAGTACTTC.

In its sample, this clonotype was seen many times. J is TRBJ2-3 and V is TRBV6-5, with D tentatively TRBD2 (5 bases). The CDR3 contains 14 residues. The V end lost 7 bases, the J end lost 0 bases, and 11 bases lay between the germline ends. CDR1 and CDR2 (germline): MNHEY, SVGAGI. CDR3 sequence reads: CASKDWTSTDTQYF. For the CDR3, the DNA is TGTGCCAGCAAAGACTGGACTAGCACAGATACGCAGTATTTT.

In DNA form, the CDR3 reads TGTGCCAGCAGCGATGGGGGACTAGGTCGGGATGAGCAGTTCTTC. It translates to CASSDGGLGRDEQFF. The genes are TRBV9 and TRBJ2-1; TRBD2 matches at 8 bases. CDR1 and CDR2 from the germline V gene are SGDLS and YYNGEE. After removal of 3 bases from V and 8 bases from J, the junction contained 10 bases not matched to a gene. The CDR3 has 15 amino acids. The full variable domain, in which reference TRBV9 and TRBJ2-1 provide the parts outside the CDR3, is DSGVTQTPKHLITATGQRVTLRCSPRSGDLSVYWYQQSLDQGLQFLIQYYNGEERAKGNILERFSAQQFPDLHSELNLSSLELGDSALYFCASSDGGLGRDEQFFGPGTRLTVL.

This clonotype showed up just a few times. The chain links TRBV4-1 to TRBJ1-2, with a tentative D call TRBD1 (6 bases). V lost 0 bases and J lost 6, with 23 bases in between. This CDR3 region has 18 residues. The V gene's germline CDR1 is MGHRA and CDR2 YSYEKL. CDR3 sequence (DNA): TGCGCCAGCAGCCAAGACAGGGGTGGTATCGGAGATTGGGATGGCTACACCTTC. Amino acids: CASSQDRGGIGDWDGYTF.

CDR3 loop: CASSRTHGGDYGDSGANVLTF. CDR3 sequence (DNA): TGTGCCAGCAGCCGAACGCACGGGGGTGACTATGGAGACTCTGGGGCCAACGTCCTGACTTTC. The rearrangement uses TRBV11-3 and TRBJ2-6; possibly TRBD2 for D (6 bases). This CDR3 contains 21 residues. The V gene lost 5 bases and the J gene lost 0 bases, with 26 bases spanning the gap. The germline V gene encodes CDR1 SGHNT and CDR2 YENEEA.

The chain has TRBV12-3 or TRBV12-4 and TRBJ2-5; 11 bases fit TRBD2. Trimming cost V 1 base and J 5 bases; bases outside gene matches: 9. CDR3 length: 17 amino acids. The CDR3 sequence is CASSLEVAGGSGETQYF. The CDR3 DNA follows: TGTGCCAGCAGTTTAGAGGTAGCGGGAGGGTCGGGGGAGACCCAGTACTTC.

The V call is TRBV20-1, the J call TRBJ1-4; maybe TRBD1 (5 bases). Between the trimmed V and J ends, which lost 5 bases and 4 bases, there was a span of 14 bases. The CDR3 totals 14 residues. Per germline, CDR1 DFQATT and CDR2 SNEGSKA (reference sequence). The chain's CDR3 is CSAGGLIDNEKLFF. The DNA of the CDR3 is TGCAGTGCTGGGGGGTTGATTGATAATGAAAAACTGTTTTTT.

This clonotype was picked up a small number of times. The chain joins TRBV5-1 to TRBJ2-7; 7 bases match TRBD1. The CDR3 covers 15 residues. The J segment lost 6 bases and the V segment lost 0 bases, leaving 9 bases of the junction unmatched. CDR1 is SGHRS, CDR2 YFSETQ, per germline. CDR3 sequence: CASSLVRTGPIEQYF. The CDR3 DNA follows: TGCGCCAGCAGCTTGGTCCGGACAGGCCCCATCGAGCAGTACTTC.

The chain links TRBV28 to TRBJ2-1, with D unresolved. Germline assignment: CDR1 MDHEN and CDR2 SYDVKM. The germline V and J ends were trimmed by 7 bases and 2 bases, with 12 bases remaining between them. The CDR3 spans 14 residues. CDR3 coding DNA: TGTGCCAGCACCCTACCCGGGCCCTACAATGAGCAGTTCTTC. Encoded protein: CASTLPGPYNEQFF.

This clonotype was counted only a few times. V usage is TRBV5-5 and J usage is TRBJ2-7; D possibly corresponds to TRBD2 (5 bases). Trimming took off 3 bases at V and 3 bases at J, with 10 bases between the two ends. Germline CDR1 SGHKS, CDR2 YYEKEE (reference sequence). The CDR3 contains 13 residues. DNA for the CDR3: TGTGCCAGCAGCTCCAGCGGAAACTACGAGCAGTACTTC. This translates into CASSSSGNYEQYF.

The rearrangement links TRBV21-1 to TRBJ1-1; TRBD1, as called in the table, went unchecked against the DNA. TRBV21-1 is a listed pseudogene. The CDR3 has 14 amino acids. The CDR3 DNA reads TGTGCCACCGACTCCCTGACGGGGAACACTGAAGCTTTCTTT. Amino acids: CATDSLTGNTEAFF.

The chain carries TRBV29-1 and TRBJ2-7; 8 bases are shared with TRBD1. With 4 bases clipped from V and 4 bases from J, the junction kept 15 bases outside the gene matches. Germline V lookup: CDR1 SQVTM, CDR2 ANQGSEA. This CDR3 is built from 16 residues. This CDR3 reads CSVVVGDLTGDYEQYF. In nucleotides, the CDR3 is TGCAGCGTTGTAGTAGGTGATTTGACAGGGGATTACGAGCAGTACTTC.

The chain couples TRBV2 to TRBJ1-1; the D is unclear. CDR3 length: 11 residues. The V end was cut by 9 bases, the J end by 1 base, with 6 bases between. The germline V gene has CDR1 SNHLY and CDR2 FYNNEI. This CDR3 reads CASLGNTEAFF. The CDR3, as DNA: TGTGCCAGTTTAGGGAACACTGAAGCTTTCTTT.

This clonotype turned up a few times. The gene calls are TRBV7-9 and TRBJ1-1, with TRBD1 as a possible D gene (6 bases). Per the germline V gene, CDR1 is SEHNR and CDR2 is FQNEAQ (reference sequence). The CDR3 contains 12 residues. V lost 4 bases to trimming and J lost 8 bases, with 11 bases between them. The CDR3 loop reads CASSSLGGEAFF. CDR3 nucleotide sequence: TGTGCCAGCAGCTCCTTAGGGGGGGAAGCTTTCTTT.

Regarding this clonotype: One junction end disagrees with the germline gene, perhaps due to a read error. The gene calls are TRBV10-3 and TRBJ2-4, with D perhaps matching TRBD1 (6 bases). The CDR3 is made up of 16 amino acids. From germline, CDR1 is ENHRY and CDR2 SYGVKD. This CDR3 is CAISEFQGLGKTIQYF. CDR3 bases: TGTGCCATCAGTGAGTTTCAGGGGCTGGGCAAAACCATTCAGTACTTC.

A few counts support this clonotype. CDR3 loop: CASCPGNPYGYTF. The CDR3, as DNA: TGTGCCAGTTGCCCAGGCAACCCATATGGCTACACCTTC. The chain is built from TRBV19 and TRBJ1-2; D gene ambiguous. This CDR3 is built from 13 residues. Looked up from germline, CDR1 is LNHDA and CDR2 is SQIVND (reference sequence). The V end lost 8 bases, the J end lost 5 bases, and 15 bases lay between the germline ends.

The chain is built from TRBV7-2 and TRBJ1-1, with D possibly TRBD1 on 5 matching bases. V was clipped by 7 bases and J by 3 bases, with 21 bases between them. The germline gives CDR1 SGHTA, CDR2 FQGNSA. The CDR3 sequence is 16 residues long. The CDR3 is CASKPRQLPEDTEAFF. The CDR3 DNA sequence: TGTGCCAGCAAGCCAAGACAGCTACCTGAAGACACTGAAGCTTTCTTT.

This chain links TRBV4-3 with TRBJ2-1, with 8 bases that match TRBD2. The V and J ends lost 0 bases and 8 bases, in that order; junction bases with no gene match: 12. CDR1 and CDR2 from the germline V gene are LGHNA and YSLEER. This CDR3 has 17 amino acids. The CDR3 protein is CASSQDRTSGLKDEQFF. The DNA for the CDR3 is TGCGCCAGCAGCCAAGATCGTACTAGCGGCCTAAAAGATGAGCAGTTCTTC.